The text below deals with one T cell receptor (beta chain). Antigen unknown. V gave up 4 bases and J gave up 2 bases, with 17 bases separating them. CDR1 is SGHNT, CDR2 YYREEE, per germline (reference sequence). This CDR3 comprises 16 residues. The entry originates in a study of cytomegalovirus exposure and HLA in healthy donors. General study findings and limits: A few chains tied to CMV proved CMV antigen-specific in vitro.

A multiplex PCR was run with 60 Vbeta primers and 13 Jbeta primers. Methods used by the authors: A later analysis counted 65 million to 90 million unique TCR beta chains, some 12 million shared. Using immunoSEQ multiplex PCR, the repertoire was profiled, and TCRdb retains in-frame clones only, with some absent. V and J calls and clone size are copied from that table; D and trimming were computed from the DNA. The sample contains 150,000 or so clones, 80% of which appear only once. Donors counted as nominally healthy when sampled, yet unrecorded immune exposures were likely. This rearrangement joins TRBV5-4 to TRBJ2-3; TRBD2 is a possible D gene (6 bases). This receptor was obtained from a male donor in good health and CMV-seropositive. Sequences were obtained from PBMCs. The CDR3 loop is CASSPQAGLVTDTQYF. The CDR3, as DNA: TGTGCCAGCAGCCCACAGGCGGGACTGGTCACAGATACGCAGTATTTT.